This TCR beta chain came from a study of PD-1 and CTLA-4 blockade in melanoma. Trimming removed 1 base at V and 4 bases at J, with 15 bases between. CDR1 is SGHKS and CDR2 is YYEKEE in the germline V gene (reference sequence). This CDR3 region has 16 residues. Sequencing used immunoSEQ multiplex PCR; TCRdb keeps in-frame clones, though not all of them. This table holds 25,000 to 35,000 clones, approximately 90% found once. The clonotype comes from a human donor with melanoma. The rearrangement uses TRBV5-5 and TRBJ1-3; weak D call: TRBD1 (5 bases). This specimen consisted of CD8+ T cells from peripheral blood, obtained from a patient given anti-PD-1 treatment. The DNA of the CDR3 is TGTGCCAGCAGCTTGAAGAGGGGAACTGGAGGAAACACCATATATTTT. Encoded protein: CASSLKRGTGGNTIYF.